This entry lists 19 T cell receptor beta chains sequenced from one sample in a study of human T cells and chemical hapten exposure. MiXCR was run by TCRdb on the RACE reads, yielding one entry per CDR3 protein. The table includes roughly 250,000 distinct CDR3 sequences, about 9.4% detected once. The sample's time point: pre-sensitization, week 0. Treatment indicated: therapeutic diphenylcyclopropenone sensitization with weekly scalp DPC. The source material was whole blood, sampled in connection with sensitization to the hapten diphenylcyclopropenone (DPC). These TCRs come from a woman aged 40 to 50 with alopecia areata. Some clones in this sample may be carry-over from other donors' samples.

The chain links TRBV20-1 to TRBJ1-2; D remains unclear. The CDR3 consists of 15 residues. Trimming shortened V by 3 bases and J by 0 bases, and 14 bases separated the two germline ends. Per the germline V gene, CDR1 is DFQATT and CDR2 is SNEGSKA (reference sequence). The CDR3 sequence: CSASRDMDSNYGYTF. The CDR3, as DNA: TGCAGTGCTAGTCGGGATATGGACTCTAACTATGGCTACACCTTC.

In its sample, this clonotype was seen a few times. The chain uses TRBV9 and TRBJ2-5; 7 positions agree with TRBD2. The V gene end was trimmed by 3 bases and the J gene end by 4 bases; junction bases not matched to a gene: 12. This CDR3 has 16 amino acids. Germline CDR1 is SGDLS and CDR2 is YYNGEE. CDR3 sequence (DNA): TGTGCCAGCAGCGGAGCCCAGGGACTATCAAGAGAGACCCAGTACTTC. This codes for CASSGAQGLSRETQYF.

This clonotype was found a few times. The chain carries TRBV4-2 and TRBJ2-7; TRBD2 agrees at 9 bases. CDR1 and CDR2 (germline): LGHNA, YNFKEQ. The CDR3 runs to 13 residues. V was clipped by 5 bases and J by 9 bases; unmatched bases: 8. The CDR3 nucleotides read TGTGCCAGCAGCTATGGGACTAGCCGTGGGCAGTACTTC. As protein: CASSYGTSRGQYF.

This clonotype came up a few times. The chain has TRBV7-2 and TRBJ1-5; D is uncertain. The ends were cut back, 5 bases at V and 1 base at J, with 12 bases in the middle. Germline CDR1 SGHTA, CDR2 FQGNSA. The CDR3 loop spans 15 amino acids. This chain's CDR3 is CASSLGSVSNQPQHF. Written as DNA, the CDR3 is TGTGCCAGCAGCCTTGGCAGCGTGAGCAATCAGCCCCAGCATTTT.

This clonotype was seen at least ten times. This chain connects TRBV9 to TRBJ2-7; 7 nucleotides line up with TRBD1. This CDR3 is 15 amino acids long. The germline CDR1 and CDR2 sequences are SGDLS and YYNGEE. J gave up 2 bases and V 4 bases, and 9 bases lay outside the gene matches. The CDR3 coding sequence is TGTGCCAGCAGCCCGTTCCGGGACAGACCCTACGAGCAGTACTTC. It yields the protein CASSPFRDRPYEQYF.

The rearrangement joins TRBV9 to TRBJ2-7, with a tentative D call TRBD1 (7 bases). Germline V gene lookup returns CDR1 SGDLS and CDR2 YYNGEE. The V end was cut by 6 bases, the J end by 4 bases, with 17 bases between. This CDR3 is built from 14 residues. CDR3 nucleotide sequence: TGTGCCAGCAACCAGGGGGGACAAGCATACGAGCAGTACTTC. Amino acids: CASNQGGQAYEQYF.

This clonotype has just a few counts. The rearrangement joins TRBV24-1 to TRBJ2-6; D gene ambiguous. In germline, CDR1 is KGHDR, CDR2 SFDVKD. This CDR3 is built from 16 residues. Trimming removed 6 bases at V and 0 bases at J, with 11 bases between. CDR3 coding DNA: TGTGCCACCAGTCCAGAGAAGAACTCTGGGGCCAACGTCCTGACTTTC. Its protein is CATSPEKNSGANVLTF.

This chain uses TRBV4-2 with TRBJ2-6; TRBD1 agrees at 8 bases. The junction had 11 bases not matched to a gene; V was cut back by 0 bases and J by 1 base. Germline V CDR1 and CDR2: LGHNA, YNFKEQ. The length of the CDR3 is 20 residues. Written as DNA, the CDR3 is TGTGCCAGCAGCCAAGAATTCGGGACAGGTGATTTTTCTGGGGCCAACGTCCTGACTTTC. It codes for CASSQEFGTGDFSGANVLTF.

The V and J genes are TRBV10-3 and TRBJ2-2; D not certain. The germline V gene encodes CDR1 ENHRY and CDR2 SYGVKD. This CDR3 has 12 residues. Between the trimmed V and J ends, which lost 6 bases and 1 base, there was a span of 3 bases. The CDR3 reads CAIRQNTGELFF. Written as DNA, the CDR3 is TGTGCCATCAGACAGAACACCGGGGAGCTGTTTTTT.

This clonotype was recorded a few times. The chain is built from TRBV7-3 and TRBJ2-5; TRBD2 might be the D (6 bases). Germline CDR1 reads SGHTA; CDR2 reads FQGTGA. CDR3 size: 15 residues. V was clipped by 3 bases and J by 4 bases, with 15 bases between them. The CDR3, as DNA: TGTGCCAGCAGCTTCTCGGGGGTAGGCGGAGAGACCCAGTACTTC. Encoded protein: CASSFSGVGGETQYF.

This clonotype occurred a few times. The rearrangement links TRBV5-1 to TRBJ2-1; 7 positions agree with TRBD1. This CDR3 comprises 15 residues. CDR1 and CDR2 from the germline V gene are SGHRS and YFSETQ. Trimming cost V 1 base and J 8 bases; bases outside gene matches: 9. The CDR3 nucleotides are TGCGCCAGCAGCTTGATGGACAGGCTTGTGGATGAGCAGTTCTTC. As protein: CASSLMDRLVDEQFF.

This clonotype was counted ten times or more. The rearrangement uses TRBV5-1 and TRBJ2-1, with 9 bases lining up with TRBD2. Unmatched junction bases numbered 12, after V lost 4 bases and J lost 7 bases. The germline CDR1 and CDR2 sequences are SGHRS and YFSETQ. The CDR3 is made up of 16 amino acids. The CDR3, as DNA: TGCGCCAGCAGCGTGACTAGCGGCATAAGTGGGAATGAGCAGTTCTTC. Translating it yields CASSVTSGISGNEQFF.

In its sample, this clonotype was seen a few times. The chain is built from TRBV12-3 or TRBV12-4 and TRBJ1-4; D gene unclear. This CDR3 region has 12 residues. The V gene lost 6 bases and the J gene lost 12 bases, with 14 bases spanning the gap. CDR3 bases: TGTGCCAGCAGCCCTCCCGAATTAGAACTGTTTTTT. Translating it yields CASSPPELELFF.

This clonotype occurred a few times. This CDR3 reads CASSAGLAGYNEQFF. The CDR3 coding sequence is TGCGCCAGCAGCGCGGGACTAGCGGGTTACAATGAGCAGTTCTTC. The rearrangement uses TRBV5-1 and TRBJ2-1; TRBD2 matches at 12 bases. Germline trimming cut 4 bases from V and 4 bases from J; bases unmatched to any gene: 3. This CDR3 contains 15 residues. Germline values: CDR1 SGHRS, CDR2 YFSETQ.

Turning to this clonotype: At one end the junction does not follow the germline gene, possibly because of a read error. The chain employs TRBV6-2 or TRBV6-3 and TRBJ1-1, with D possibly being TRBD1 (5 bases). The germline gives CDR1 MNHEY, CDR2 SVGEGT. The CDR3 runs to 13 residues. In DNA form, the CDR3 reads TGTTCCAGCAGTTACTCCAGGGTCACTGAAGCTTTCTTT. It codes for CSSSYSRVTEAFF.

The chain combines TRBV20-1 with TRBJ2-3, with D tentatively TRBD2 (6 bases). This CDR3 comprises 14 residues. The germline V gene encodes CDR1 DFQATT and CDR2 SNEGSKA (reference sequence). Trimming removed 1 base at V and 3 bases at J, with 11 bases between. CDR3 region: CSARGIGRTDTQYF. For the CDR3, the DNA is TGCAGTGCTAGAGGAATAGGGAGGACAGATACGCAGTATTTT.

This sequence joins TRBV7-2 and TRBJ2-3; no clear D. This CDR3 is 12 amino acids long. The germline V gene has CDR1 SGHTA and CDR2 FQGNSA. Trimming took off 3 bases at V and 5 bases at J, with 6 bases between the two ends. In DNA, the CDR3 is TGTGCCAGCAGCTTCCTTAAAGATACGCAGTATTTT. This gives the protein CASSFLKDTQYF.

This chain connects TRBV27 to TRBJ2-5, with 8 bases aligning to TRBD1. CDR3 length: 12 amino acids. Germline lookup yields CDR1 MNHEY and CDR2 SMNVEV (reference sequence). J gave up 5 bases and V 9 bases, and 5 bases lay outside the gene matches. CDR3 sequence reads: CARAQGAETQYF. DNA of the CDR3: TGTGCCAGAGCTCAGGGGGCCGAGACCCAGTACTTC.

This clonotype was counted between two and nine times. The chain employs TRBV25-1 and TRBJ2-7, with TRBD2 as a possible D gene (5 bases). This CDR3 is 14 amino acids long. Germline V gene data show CDR1 as MGHDK and CDR2 as SYGVNS. V lost 0 bases and J lost 3, with 9 bases in between. The CDR3 spells CASSEYPGNYEQYF. The CDR3 coding sequence is TGTGCCAGCAGTGAATATCCGGGGAACTACGAGCAGTACTTC.